These T cell receptor beta chains were read from a single sample in a study of cytomegalovirus exposure and HLA in healthy donors. TCRdb's table, derived via immunoSEQ multiplex PCR, lists solely in-frame clones and lacks some. The top ten clones hold 8.5% to 9.5% of a sample with under 150,000 clones, 70% to 90% of them seen once. The specimen sequenced was PBMCs. Receptors originate from a man between 18 and 35 years old in good health and CMV-seropositive. CDR3s include the opening cysteine and the closing phenylalanine or tryptophan. The D gene is left open where the match is weak. Size values are once, few and many counts, or a class for expanded clones, and some rows have none.

cdr3_length	clone_size	v_call	j_call	d_call	cdr3_aa	cdr3_nt
14	few	TRBV27	TRBJ2-7	NA	CASSKSTTAYEQYF	TGTGCCAGCAGTAAAAGCACGACAGCATACGAGCAGTACTTC
13	NA	TRBV10-1	TRBJ2-1	NA	CASSENEANEQFF	TGCGCCAGCAGTGAGAATGAGGCAAATGAGCAGTTCTTC
13	once	TRBV7-7	TRBJ1-3	NA	CASSLSTLDTIYF	TGTGCCAGCAGCTTAAGCACGTTAGACACCATATATTTT
17	NA	TRBV5-5	TRBJ2-1	TRBD2	CASSLDQGLAGVNEQFF	TGTGCCAGCAGCTTAGACCAGGGACTAGCGGGGGTCAATGAGCAGTTCTTC
14	once	TRBV18	TRBJ2-5	NA	CASSPPGLIETQYF	TGTGCCAGCTCACCACCTGGACTGATAGAGACCCAGTACTTC
15	NA	TRBV18	TRBJ2-1	TRBD2	CASSPLAGGDNEQFF	TGTGCCAGCTCACCCCTAGCGGGAGGTGACAATGAGCAGTTCTTC
17	few	TRBV5-4	TRBJ1-2	NA	CASSLGSGRKTNYGYTF	TGTGCCAGCAGCTTGGGCTCCGGTCGAAAGACTAACTATGGCTACACCTTC
13	NA	TRBV5-4	TRBJ2-5	NA	CASSLRGGETQYF	TGTGCCAGCAGCTTGAGGGGGGGAGAGACCCAGTACTTC
15	NA	TRBV19	TRBJ2-7	TRBD2	CASSIARSGSYEQYF	TGTGCCAGTAGTATAGCGAGGAGCGGGAGTTACGAGCAGTACTTC
14	NA	TRBV10-3	TRBJ1-5	NA	CAISEYSKDQPQHF	TGTGCCATCAGTGAGTACAGTAAGGATCAGCCCCAGCATTTT
13	NA	TRBV5-6	TRBJ1-3	NA	CASQLHSGNTIYF	TGTGCCAGCCAACTTCACTCTGGAAACACCATATATTTT
17	NA	TRBV5-1	TRBJ2-5	TRBD1	CASSLGTGVLSKETQYF	TGCGCCAGCAGCTTGGGAACAGGGGTTCTATCAAAAGAGACCCAGTACTTC
15	NA	TRBV5-4	TRBJ1-3	NA	CASSLAGLTGNTIYF	TGTGCCAGCAGCTTGGCGGGACTTACTGGAAACACCATATATTTT
14	NA	TRBV6-5	TRBJ1-4	NA	CASSSGGLDEKLFF	TGTGCCAGCAGTTCGGGGGGCCTGGATGAAAAACTGTTTTTT